A single T cell receptor beta chain is shown here with its context. The entry originates in a study of CD8 T cells in Susac syndrome. The CDR3 runs to 14 residues. The V segment lost 4 bases and the J segment 7 bases; nucleotides outside the gene matches: 9. Per the germline V gene, CDR1 is DFQATT and CDR2 is SNEGSKA (reference sequence). CD8+ and CD4+ T cells from blood underwent TCR beta sequencing, which was carried out in a high-throughput format. In the multiple sclerosis control group, patients were treatment-naive and had stable or active relapsing-remitting disease. It was with random hexamers that about 0.45 to 1 ug RNA was reverse transcribed. Multiplex PCR with immunoSEQ amplified the TCR beta CDR3 across 54 Vbeta and 13 Jbeta. TCRdb passed the immunoSEQ multiplex PCR reads through MiXCR, listing each CDR3 protein once. Among about 200,000 distinct CDR3 sequences listed, around 93% were seen once.

Sequenced sample: CD4+ T cells from PBMCs. This sequence joins TRBV20-1 and TRBJ1-4, with 7 bases lining up with TRBD1. The receptor was derived from a human donor with multiple sclerosis. CDR3 protein: CSATLQGLGEKLFF. In DNA form, the CDR3 reads TGCAGTGCTACACTACAGGGGCTAGGTGAAAAACTGTTTTTT.